This TCR beta chain was profiled in a study of blood T cell repertoires in COVID-19. Study background: The United States, Italy and Spain were the sources of the acute and convalescent COVID-19 samples.

This clone was picked up a small number of times. Trimming cost V 3 bases and J 6 bases; bases outside gene matches: 15. Germline V gene sequence: CDR1 SGHTA, CDR2 FQGNSA. The CDR3 is made up of 17 amino acids. As handled by the study authors: Amplification with reference gene primers provided the estimates of nucleated cell counts. Sequencing was performed with immunoSEQ multiplex PCR; in TCRdb, only in-frame clones are kept and a portion is missing. The DNA gave D and trimming, while V, J and clone size come from that table. Of some 250,000 clones listed, approximately 83% are singletons. The sample taken for sequencing was peripheral blood. The chain links TRBV7-2 to TRBJ2-5, with TRBD2 identical over 8 bases. The receptor comes from a man between 40 and 49 years old with acute or convalescent COVID-19. The CDR3 region has the DNA TGTGCCAGCAGCTTCTCGGGGGGGAGGGCCGTGACGAAGACCCAGTACTTC. Amino acid sequence: CASSFSGGRAVTKTQYF.